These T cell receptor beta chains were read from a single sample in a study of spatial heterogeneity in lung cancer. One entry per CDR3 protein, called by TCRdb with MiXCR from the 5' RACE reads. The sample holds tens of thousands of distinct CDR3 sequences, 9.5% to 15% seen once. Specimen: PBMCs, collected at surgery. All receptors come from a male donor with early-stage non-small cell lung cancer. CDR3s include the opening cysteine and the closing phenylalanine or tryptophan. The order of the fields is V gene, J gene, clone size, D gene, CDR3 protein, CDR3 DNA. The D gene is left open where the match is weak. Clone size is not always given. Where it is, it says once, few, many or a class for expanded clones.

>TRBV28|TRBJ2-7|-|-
CASSFVRSYEQYF
TGTGCCAGCAGTTTTGTCAGGTCCTACGAGCAGTACTTC
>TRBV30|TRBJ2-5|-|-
CAWSFDNGETQYF
TGTGCCTGGAGTTTTGACAACGGAGAGACCCAGTACTTC
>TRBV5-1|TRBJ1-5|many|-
CASSLGDNQPQHF
TGCGCCAGCAGCTTGGGTGACAATCAGCCCCAGCATTTT
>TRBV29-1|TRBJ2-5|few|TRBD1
CSVDGTGPETQYF
TGCAGCGTCGACGGGACAGGGCCAGAGACCCAGTACTTC
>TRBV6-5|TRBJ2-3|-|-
CASSYGQWTDTQYF
TGTGCCAGCAGTTACGGACAGTGGACAGATACGCAGTATTTT
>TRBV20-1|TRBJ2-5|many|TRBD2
CSARQTSGRGETQYF
TGCAGTGCTAGACAGACTAGCGGGAGAGGGGAGACCCAGTACTTC
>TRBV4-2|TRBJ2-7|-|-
CASSQGVGDEQYF
TGTGCCAGCAGCCAAGGGGTCGGGGACGAGCAGTACTTC
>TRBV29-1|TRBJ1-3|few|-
CSVRSPAAGNTIYF
TGCAGCGTTCGTAGCCCGGCGGCTGGAAACACCATATATTTT
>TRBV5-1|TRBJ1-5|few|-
CASSLEGGNQPQHF
TGCGCCAGCAGCTTGGAGGGGGGCAATCAGCCCCAGCATTTT
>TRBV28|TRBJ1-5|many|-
CASREGNQPQHF
TGTGCCAGTAGGGAGGGCAATCAGCCCCAGCATTTT
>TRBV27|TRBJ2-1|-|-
CASSLRRNSYNEQFF
TGTGCCAGCAGTTTGAGACGGAACTCCTACAATGAGCAGTTCTTC
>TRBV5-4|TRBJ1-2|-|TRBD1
CASSRRQGTDGYTF
TGTGCCAGCAGTCGACGACAGGGAACGGATGGCTACACCTTC
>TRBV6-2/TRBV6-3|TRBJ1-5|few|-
CASSYSSGGASHQPQHF
TGTGCCAGCAGTTACTCGAGTGGGGGAGCAAGCCATCAGCCCCAGCATTTT
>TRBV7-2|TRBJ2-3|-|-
CASRPSTDTQYF
TGTGCCAGCAGACCTTCGACAGATACGCAGTATTTT
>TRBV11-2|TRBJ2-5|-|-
CASSLDPRGSGETQYF
TGTGCCAGCAGCTTAGATCCTCGGGGATCGGGAGAGACCCAGTACTTC
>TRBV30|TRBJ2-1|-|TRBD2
CAWSQIGLAGEQFF
TGTGCCTGGAGTCAGATTGGACTAGCGGGAGAGCAGTTCTTC
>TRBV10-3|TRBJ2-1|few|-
CAITPTETNEQFF
TGTGCCATCACTCCGACGGAAACCAATGAGCAGTTCTTC
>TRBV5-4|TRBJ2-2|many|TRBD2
CASSLSLAGGTGELFF
TGTGCCAGCAGCTTGTCGCTAGCGGGAGGGACCGGGGAGCTGTTTTTT
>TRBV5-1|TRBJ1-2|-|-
CASSLEPVITYGYTF
TGCGCCAGCAGCTTGGAACCAGTTATCACCTATGGCTACACCTTC
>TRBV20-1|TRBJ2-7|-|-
CSAHTGTLEYEQYF
TGCAGTGCGCATACAGGGACTCTCGAGTACGAGCAGTACTTC